The 31 T cell receptor beta chains listed next were all sequenced from one sample in a study of CD8 T cells in ankylosing spondylitis. TCRdb re-called the 5' RACE reads through MiXCR, storing one row per CDR3 protein. The data show 300,000 to 400,000 distinct CDR3 sequences, approximately 20% seen once. Specimen: blood, either unsorted or a sorted T cell fraction (not recorded which). These receptor sequences come from a male donor with ankylosing spondylitis or in good health (not recorded which).

This clonotype was counted between two and nine times. The CDR3 region has the DNA TGCAGTGCTCGACAAAACAATGAGCAGTTCTTC. This codes for CSARQNNEQFF. V and J are TRBV20-1 and TRBJ2-1; D not certain. This CDR3 has 11 residues. V lost 5 bases and J lost 5, with 7 bases in between. Looked up from germline, CDR1 is DFQATT and CDR2 is SNEGSKA (reference sequence).

The gene calls are TRBV27 and TRBJ2-1; D possibly matches TRBD1 or TRBD2 (5 bases each). Looked up from germline, CDR1 is MNHEY and CDR2 is SMNVEV (reference sequence). Trimming took 2 bases from V and 10 from J, leaving 18 bases between them. CDR3 length equals 15 residues. Here the CDR3 DNA reads TGTGCCAGCAGTTTAGAGCTCGATCCGAGGGGAGAGCAGTTCTTC. Its protein product is CASSLELDPRGEQFF.

This clonotype was seen more than once but under ten times. The CDR3, as DNA: TGCGCCAGCAGTGATGCTCTCGACACAGATACGCAGTATTTT. The encoded protein is CASSDALDTDTQYF. The chain carries TRBV10-1 and TRBJ2-3; the D is unclear. Deletions cut 3 bases from V and 2 bases from J, with 9 bases between. The germline V gene encodes CDR1 WNHNN and CDR2 SYGVQD (reference sequence). The CDR3 is 14 residues long.

The V and J genes are TRBV27 and TRBJ2-6, with TRBD2 as a possible D gene (5 bases). This CDR3 region has 14 residues. The V and J ends lost 7 bases and 4 bases respectively, with 11 bases between them. Germline CDR1 and CDR2: MNHEY and SMNVEV (reference sequence). CDR3 coding DNA: TGTGCCAGCACCTTAGCGTGGGGGGCCAACGTCCTGACTTTC. This translates into CASTLAWGANVLTF.

This clonotype occurred a few times. The chain carries TRBV6-5 and TRBJ2-4; TRBD1 matches at 7 bases. Per the germline V gene, CDR1 is MNHEY and CDR2 is SVGAGI. This CDR3 region has 16 residues. The V segment lost 2 bases and the J segment 3 bases; nucleotides outside the gene matches: 7. CDR3 region: CASSYKGAGVKNIQYF. Here the CDR3 DNA reads TGTGCCAGCAGTTACAAGGGGGCAGGGGTCAAAAACATTCAGTACTTC.

There are a few counts of this clonotype. This chain uses TRBV4-2 with TRBJ2-1, with 10 bases aligning to TRBD2. Unmatched junction bases numbered 9, after V lost 0 bases and J lost 4 bases. CDR3 size: 18 residues. Germline V CDR1 and CDR2: LGHNA, YNFKEQ. As DNA, the CDR3 is TGTGCCAGCAGCCAAGATACTGTCTCAGCGGGGGGGTACAATGAGCAGTTCTTC. This encodes CASSQDTVSAGGYNEQFF.

The chain is built from TRBV7-6 and TRBJ2-3; D gene uncertain. The CDR3 has 16 residues. CDR1 and CDR2 (germline): SGHVS, FNYEAQ. V was shortened by 1 base and J by 4 bases, with 15 bases between the two germline ends. Written as DNA, the CDR3 is TGTGCCAGCAGCTTAGGGGCCGCTGATGGGGCAGATACGCAGTATTTT. This sequence encodes CASSLGAADGADTQYF.

This chain uses TRBV10-3 with TRBJ2-1; no clear D gene. This CDR3 spans 15 amino acids. CDR1 is ENHRY, CDR2 SYGVKD, per germline. The germline V and J ends were trimmed by 11 bases and 0 bases, with 17 bases remaining between them. The DNA for the CDR3 is TGTGCCCCGTTCGAGACGGTTAGCTCCTACAATGAGCAGTTCTTC. Translation: CAPFETVSSYNEQFF.

The chain employs TRBV11-1 and TRBJ2-7, with D perhaps assigned TRBD1 or TRBD2 (5 bases each). Trimming removed 2 bases at V and 0 bases at J, with 8 bases between. Looked up from germline, CDR1 is SGHAT and CDR2 is FQDESV (reference sequence). CDR3 length: 14 amino acids. The CDR3 region has the DNA TGTGCCAGCAGCTTATATGGGGGCTCCTACGAGCAGTACTTC. This sequence encodes CASSLYGGSYEQYF.

The chain carries TRBV20-1 and TRBJ2-3; D uncertain. Trimming took 1 base from V and 1 from J, leaving 18 bases between them. This CDR3 contains 17 residues. CDR1 DFQATT and CDR2 SNEGSKA come from the germline V gene (reference sequence). This chain's CDR3 is CSARVLFKTDRTDTQYF. The CDR3 DNA reads as TGCAGTGCTAGAGTGCTTTTCAAAACGGACCGCACAGATACGCAGTATTTT.

The table lists this clonotype with a few counts. The CDR3 here is CASSIWGANTEAFF. The DNA for the CDR3 is TGTGCCAGTAGTATATGGGGGGCCAACACTGAAGCTTTCTTT. This sequence joins TRBV19 and TRBJ1-1, with D possibly TRBD1 on 6 matching bases. The CDR3 contains 14 residues. The V gene lost 2 bases and the J gene lost 2 bases, with 9 bases spanning the gap. Germline-derived CDR1 and CDR2 are LNHDA and SQIVND (reference sequence).

The chain uses TRBV11-2 and TRBJ2-6; 9 positions match TRBD1. The CDR3 is 20 residues long. The junction had 15 bases not matched to a gene; V was cut back by 6 bases and J by 0 bases. Germline V gene sequence: CDR1 SGHAT, CDR2 FQNNGV. In nucleotides, the CDR3 is TGTGCCAGCAGATCTAACTATCCCGGGACAGGGAACTCTGGGGCCAACGTCCTGACTTTC. It translates to CASRSNYPGTGNSGANVLTF.

This clonotype was detected a few times. The genes are TRBV18 and TRBJ2-3, with 8 bases matching TRBD2. CDR3 size: 22 residues. In germline, CDR1 is KGHSH, CDR2 LQKENI. After removal of 0 bases from V and 4 bases from J, the junction contained 24 bases not matched to a gene. The CDR3 bases are TGTGCCAGCTCACCACCCTGGCTGTTCGACGGGGGGGCCACTGTTGTCCCAGATACGCAGTATTTT. The encoded protein is CASSPPWLFDGGATVVPDTQYF. Combining the CDR3 with reference TRBV18 and TRBJ2-3 gives the whole variable domain NAGVMQNPRHLVRRRGQEARLRCSPMKGHSHVYWYRQLPEEGLKFMVYLQKENIIDESGMPKERFSAEFPKEGPSILRIQQVVRGDSAAYFCASSPPWLFDGGATVVPDTQYFGPGTRLTVL.

This clonotype was seen a handful of times. This sequence joins TRBV24-1 and TRBJ2-7, with D possibly being TRBD2 (7 bases). CDR3 length: 13 amino acids. With 5 bases removed from V and 2 bases from J, the gap between germline ends came to 9 bases. Germline V gives CDR1 KGHDR, CDR2 SFDVKD. CDR3 sequence: CATSGGGTYEQYF. CDR3 bases: TGTGCCACCAGTGGGGGGGGCACCTACGAGCAGTACTTC.

This clonotype occurred a few times. CDR3 sequence (DNA): TGTGCCAGCAGTTCCGGACTAGCGGGGGCCTACAATGAGCAGTTCTTC. This translates into CASSSGLAGAYNEQFF. The V call is TRBV5-6, the J call TRBJ2-1; TRBD2 aligns across 13 bases. Per the germline V gene, CDR1 is SGHDT and CDR2 is YYEEEE. J was trimmed by 2 bases and V by 5 bases; bases with no gene match: 4. The length of the CDR3 is 16 residues.

This chain uses TRBV7-8 with TRBJ2-7; D is unclear. Germline CDR1 SGHVS, CDR2 FQNEAQ. The V and J ends lost 4 bases and 2 bases respectively, with 9 bases between them. The CDR3 spans 13 residues. This CDR3 reads CASSYDAAYEQYF. DNA of the CDR3: TGTGCCAGCAGCTACGACGCAGCCTACGAGCAGTACTTC.

This clonotype was observed a handful of times. J is TRBJ2-2 and V is TRBV3-1, with D unresolved. In germline, CDR1 is LGHDT, CDR2 YNNKEL (reference sequence). The CDR3 consists of 14 residues. Trimming cost V 2 bases and J 2 bases, with 6 bases left between them. The CDR3 sequence: CASSQTINTGELFF. The CDR3 bases are TGTGCCAGCAGCCAAACTATAAACACCGGGGAGCTGTTTTTT.

The rearrangement joins TRBV10-1 to TRBJ1-1, with TRBD1 matching over 7 bases. With 5 bases clipped from V and 0 bases from J, the junction kept 6 bases outside the gene matches. The CDR3 runs 15 residues. Germline CDR1 WNHNN, CDR2 SYGVQD (reference sequence). CDR3 DNA sequence: TGCGCCAGCAGTTCTCGGGACAGCCTGAACACTGAAGCTTTCTTT. The encoded protein is CASSSRDSLNTEAFF.

This chain uses TRBV6-5 with TRBJ2-3; 11 bases map to TRBD2. Germline CDR1 is MNHEY and CDR2 is SVGAGI. The CDR3 runs 17 residues. Germline trimming cut 0 bases from V and 4 bases from J; bases unmatched to any gene: 6. The chain's CDR3 is CASSYSGSGGVSDTQYF. In DNA form, the CDR3 reads TGTGCCAGCAGTTACTCGGGTAGCGGGGGGGTCTCAGATACGCAGTATTTT.

The chain recombines TRBV27 with TRBJ2-7, with 10 bases fitting TRBD1. The germline CDR1 and CDR2 sequences are MNHEY and SMNVEV (reference sequence). V gave up 7 bases and J gave up 3 bases; unmatched junction bases: 6. The CDR3 length is 14 residues. This chain's CDR3 is CASKLGQGFYEQYF. The DNA of the CDR3 is TGTGCCAGCAAACTGGGACAGGGGTTCTACGAGCAGTACTTC.

This clonotype was counted between two and nine times. This chain uses TRBV15 with TRBJ2-3, with D maybe TRBD2 (6 bases). Trimming removed 8 bases from V and 2 bases from J, with 11 bases in between. The germline V gene has CDR1 LNHNV and CDR2 YYDKDF (reference sequence). The CDR3 sequence is 13 residues long. The CDR3 bases are TGTGCCACCCGACGGGGGTCCACAGATACGCAGTATTTT. Protein: CATRRGSTDTQYF. The full variable domain, its missing parts supplied by reference TRBV15 and TRBJ2-3, is DAMVIQNPRYQVTQFGKPVTLSCSQTLNHNVMYWYQQKSSQAPKLLFHYYDKDFNNEADTPDNFQSRRPNTSFCFLDIRSPGLGDTAMYLCATRRGSTDTQYFGPGTRLTVL.

This clonotype turned up a few times. V and J are TRBV11-2 and TRBJ1-2, with TRBD1 identical over 8 bases. The length of the CDR3 is 13 residues. Germline CDR1 reads SGHAT; CDR2 reads FQNNGV. J gave up 3 bases and V 4 bases, and 1 base lay outside the gene matches. CDR3 nucleotide sequence: TGTGCCAGCAGCTCGACAGGGGACTATGGCTACACCTTC. It translates to CASSSTGDYGYTF.

This chain joins TRBV10-2 and TRBJ2-7; D tentatively reads TRBD1 or TRBD2 (5 bases each). The CDR3 consists of 14 residues. The V end was cut by 8 bases, the J end by 4 bases, with 18 bases between. The germline V gene encodes CDR1 WSHSY and CDR2 SAAADI. In DNA form, the CDR3 reads TGCGCCAGCGGGGACGGCGACGGATTTTACGAGCAGTACTTC. Protein: CASGDGDGFYEQYF.

In its sample, this clonotype was seen a few times. The J gene is TRBJ2-5, the V gene TRBV24-1, with a tentative D call TRBD1 (6 bases). Trimming stripped 4 bases from V and 4 bases from J, with 21 bases between. The CDR3 loop spans 17 amino acids. Germline CDR1 is KGHDR and CDR2 is SFDVKD. The CDR3 loop is CATSERPGQFFVETQYF. The CDR3 region has the DNA TGTGCCACCAGTGAACGGCCGGGACAATTTTTCGTAGAGACCCAGTACTTC.

V is TRBV3-1 and J is TRBJ2-5; D uncertain. The CDR3 has 13 amino acids. Per the germline V gene, CDR1 is LGHDT and CDR2 is YNNKEL (reference sequence). Trimming stripped 0 bases from V and 4 bases from J, with 6 bases between. The CDR3 DNA reads TGTGCCAGCAGCCAAGATTCGGCAGAGACCCAGTACTTC. Encoded protein: CASSQDSAETQYF.

This chain joins TRBV4-1 and TRBJ1-1; 9 bases are a match to TRBD1. The ends lost 2 bases at V and 0 bases at J; junction bases unmatched: 4. The CDR3 sequence is 16 residues long. CDR1 and CDR2 (germline): MGHRA, YSYEKL. CDR3 sequence reads: CASSQTTGGLNTEAFF. CDR3 nucleotides: TGCGCCAGCAGCCAAACGACAGGGGGTCTGAACACTGAAGCTTTCTTT.

The chain has TRBV4-2 and TRBJ2-1, with 11 bases fitting TRBD2. The V gene's germline CDR1 is LGHNA and CDR2 YNFKEQ. The CDR3 covers 17 residues. V gave up 0 bases and J gave up 5 bases; unmatched junction bases: 6. CDR3 residues: CASSQDQGLAANNEQFF. The CDR3 nucleotides are TGTGCCAGCAGCCAAGACCAGGGACTAGCGGCCAACAATGAGCAGTTCTTC.

The table lists this clonotype with a few counts. The chain links TRBV12-3 or TRBV12-4 to TRBJ2-1, with 13 bases identical to TRBD2. Trimming cost V 4 bases and J 3 bases; bases outside gene matches: 3. There are 16 residues in the CDR3. This chain's CDR3 is CASSSGTSGVYNEQFF. In nucleotides, the CDR3 is TGTGCCAGCAGTTCAGGGACTAGCGGGGTCTACAATGAGCAGTTCTTC.

This clonotype showed up many times. The chain combines TRBV6-1 with TRBJ2-2, with D unclear. The V and J ends lost 3 bases and 3 bases respectively, with 5 bases between them. CDR3 length: 13 amino acids. The germline V gene has CDR1 MNHNS and CDR2 SASEGT. The CDR3 region has the DNA TGTGCCAGCAGTGATTCTTACACCGGGGAGCTGTTTTTT. Translation gives CASSDSYTGELFF.

This clonotype has a handful of counts. This rearrangement joins TRBV11-3 to TRBJ2-1, with 15 bases identical to TRBD2. Germline V lookup: CDR1 SGHNT, CDR2 YENEEA. The CDR3 extends over 17 amino acids. Trimming at V came to 2 bases and at J to 5 bases, leaving 4 bases not matched to a gene. DNA of the CDR3: TGTGCCAGCAGCTTACCGCGGACTAGCGGGGGGGACAATGAGCAGTTCTTC. Amino acid sequence: CASSLPRTSGGDNEQFF.

The gene calls are TRBV5-6 and TRBJ2-7; D is ambiguous. The V gene lost 2 bases and the J gene lost 3 bases, with 9 bases spanning the gap. Germline assignment: CDR1 SGHDT and CDR2 YYEEEE. CDR3 length: 13 residues. CDR3 loop: CASSFRVVYEQYF. The CDR3 DNA sequence: TGTGCCAGCAGCTTTCGGGTAGTCTACGAGCAGTACTTC.